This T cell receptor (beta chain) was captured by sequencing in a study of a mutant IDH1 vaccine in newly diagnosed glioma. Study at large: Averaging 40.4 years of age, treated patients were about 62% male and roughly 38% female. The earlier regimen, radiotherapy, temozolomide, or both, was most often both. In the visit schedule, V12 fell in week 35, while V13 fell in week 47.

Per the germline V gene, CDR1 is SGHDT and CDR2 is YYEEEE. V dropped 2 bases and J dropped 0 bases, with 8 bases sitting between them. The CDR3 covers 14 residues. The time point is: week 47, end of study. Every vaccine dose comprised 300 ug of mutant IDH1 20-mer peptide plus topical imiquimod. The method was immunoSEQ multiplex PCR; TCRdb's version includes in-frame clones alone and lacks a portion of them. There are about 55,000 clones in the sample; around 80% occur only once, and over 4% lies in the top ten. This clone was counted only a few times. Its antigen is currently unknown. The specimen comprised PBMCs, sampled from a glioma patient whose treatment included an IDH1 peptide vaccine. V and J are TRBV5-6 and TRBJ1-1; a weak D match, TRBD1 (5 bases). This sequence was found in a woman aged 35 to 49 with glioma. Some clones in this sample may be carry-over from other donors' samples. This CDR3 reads CASSLAGMNTEAFF. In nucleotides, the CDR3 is TGTGCCAGCAGCTTAGCAGGGATGAACACTGAAGCTTTCTTT.